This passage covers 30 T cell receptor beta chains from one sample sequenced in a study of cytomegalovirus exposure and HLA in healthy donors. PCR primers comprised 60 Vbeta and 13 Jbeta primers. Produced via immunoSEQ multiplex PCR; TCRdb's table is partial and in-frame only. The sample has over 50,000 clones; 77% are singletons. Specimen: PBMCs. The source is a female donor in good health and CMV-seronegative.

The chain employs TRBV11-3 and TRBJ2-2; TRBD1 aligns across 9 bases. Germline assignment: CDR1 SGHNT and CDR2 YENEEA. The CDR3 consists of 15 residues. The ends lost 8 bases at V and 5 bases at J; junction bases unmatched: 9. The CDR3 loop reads CASRPGQGRTGELFF. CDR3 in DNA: TGTGCCAGCCGTCCGGGACAGGGAAGAACCGGGGAGCTGTTTTTT.

CDR3 loop: CASRTGLWSTEAFF. The CDR3 bases are TGTGCCAGCAGGACAGGGTTGTGGAGCACTGAAGCTTTCTTT. The V gene is TRBV27, the J gene TRBJ1-1; TRBD1 matches at 7 bases. Trimming removed 6 bases from V and 4 bases from J; junction bases left unmatched: 8. Germline-derived CDR1 and CDR2 are MNHEY and SMNVEV (reference sequence). This CDR3 is 14 amino acids long.

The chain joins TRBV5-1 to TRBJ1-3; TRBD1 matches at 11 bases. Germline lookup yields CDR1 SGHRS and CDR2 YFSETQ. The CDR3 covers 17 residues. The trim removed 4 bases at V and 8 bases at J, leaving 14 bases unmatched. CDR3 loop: CASSTNYGQGAADTIYF. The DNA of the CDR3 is TGCGCCAGCAGCACAAACTACGGACAGGGGGCCGCGGACACCATATATTTT.

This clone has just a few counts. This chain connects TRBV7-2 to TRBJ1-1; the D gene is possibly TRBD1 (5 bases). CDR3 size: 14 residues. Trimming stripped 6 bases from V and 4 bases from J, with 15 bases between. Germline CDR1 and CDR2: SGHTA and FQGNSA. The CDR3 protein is CASRPGGGSTEAFF. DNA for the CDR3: TGTGCCAGCAGACCGGGGGGGGGAAGCACTGAAGCTTTCTTT.

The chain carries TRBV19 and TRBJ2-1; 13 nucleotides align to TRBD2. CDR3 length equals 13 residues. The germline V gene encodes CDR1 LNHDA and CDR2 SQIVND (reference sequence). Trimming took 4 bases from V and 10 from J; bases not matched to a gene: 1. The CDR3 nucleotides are TGTGCCAGTAGTACGGGACTAGCGGGAGAGCAGTTCTTC. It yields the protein CASSTGLAGEQFF.

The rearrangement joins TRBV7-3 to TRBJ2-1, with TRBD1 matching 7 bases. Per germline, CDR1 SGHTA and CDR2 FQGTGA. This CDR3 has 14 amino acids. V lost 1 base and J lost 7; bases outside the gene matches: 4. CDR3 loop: CASSLKGAGNEQFF. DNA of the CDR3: TGTGCCAGCAGCTTAAAGGGGGCGGGTAATGAGCAGTTCTTC.

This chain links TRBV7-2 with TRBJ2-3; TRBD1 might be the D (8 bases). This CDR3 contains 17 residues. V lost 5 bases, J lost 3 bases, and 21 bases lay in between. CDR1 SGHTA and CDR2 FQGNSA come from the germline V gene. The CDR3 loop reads CASSTHRGGLDTDTQYF. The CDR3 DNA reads TGTGCCAGCAGCACCCACAGGGGGGGCTTGGATACAGATACGCAGTATTTT.

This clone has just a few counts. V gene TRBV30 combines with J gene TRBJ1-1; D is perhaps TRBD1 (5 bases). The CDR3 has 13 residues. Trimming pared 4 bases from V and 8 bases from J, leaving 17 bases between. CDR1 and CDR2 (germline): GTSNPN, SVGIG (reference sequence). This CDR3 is CAWNGRARVEAFF. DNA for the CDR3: TGTGCCTGGAATGGCAGGGCCCGAGTCGAAGCTTTCTTT.

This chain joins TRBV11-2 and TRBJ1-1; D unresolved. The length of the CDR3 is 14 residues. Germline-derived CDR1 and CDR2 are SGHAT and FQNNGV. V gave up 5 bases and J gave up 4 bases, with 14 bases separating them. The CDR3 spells CASSPSRVFTEAFF. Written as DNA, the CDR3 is TGTGCCAGCAGCCCCTCGAGGGTATTCACTGAAGCTTTCTTT.

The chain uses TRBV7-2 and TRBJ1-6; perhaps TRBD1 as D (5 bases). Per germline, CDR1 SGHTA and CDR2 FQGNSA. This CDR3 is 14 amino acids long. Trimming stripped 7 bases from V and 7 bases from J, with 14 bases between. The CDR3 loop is CASKGGGWNSPLHF. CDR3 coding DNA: TGTGCCAGCAAAGGTGGGGGGTGGAATTCACCCCTCCACTTT.

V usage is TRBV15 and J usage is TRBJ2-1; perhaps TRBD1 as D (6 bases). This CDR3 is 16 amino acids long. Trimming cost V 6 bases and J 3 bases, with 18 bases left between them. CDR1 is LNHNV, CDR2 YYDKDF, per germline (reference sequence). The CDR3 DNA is TGTGCCACCAGGGGTCTAGGGGGAGTAGGCTACAATGAGCAGTTCTTC. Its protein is CATRGLGGVGYNEQFF.

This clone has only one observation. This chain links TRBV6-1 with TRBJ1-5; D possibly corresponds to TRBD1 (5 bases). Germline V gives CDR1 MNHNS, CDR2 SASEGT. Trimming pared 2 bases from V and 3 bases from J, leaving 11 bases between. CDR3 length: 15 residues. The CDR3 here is CASSEKPGPNQPQHF. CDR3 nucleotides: TGTGCCAGCAGTGAAAAGCCAGGGCCCAATCAGCCCCAGCATTTT.

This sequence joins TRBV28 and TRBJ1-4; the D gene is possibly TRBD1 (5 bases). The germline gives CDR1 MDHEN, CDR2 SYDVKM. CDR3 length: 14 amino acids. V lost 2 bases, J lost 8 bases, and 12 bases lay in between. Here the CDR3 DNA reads TGTGCCAGCAGTTTAGGGGGGGGAGAGGAAAAACTGTTTTTT. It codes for CASSLGGGEEKLFF.

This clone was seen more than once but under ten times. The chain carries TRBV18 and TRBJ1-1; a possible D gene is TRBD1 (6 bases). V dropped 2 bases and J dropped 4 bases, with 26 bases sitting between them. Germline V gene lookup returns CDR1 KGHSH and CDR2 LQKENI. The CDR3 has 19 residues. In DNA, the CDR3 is TGTGCCAGCTCACCATATATTCGAGGCGGGGGCGACGTGGGCACTGAAGCTTTCTTT. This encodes CASSPYIRGGGDVGTEAFF. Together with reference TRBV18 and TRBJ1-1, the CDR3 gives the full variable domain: NAGVMQNPRHLVRRRGQEARLRCSPMKGHSHVYWYRQLPEEGLKFMVYLQKENIIDESGMPKERFSAEFPKEGPSILRIQQVVRGDSAAYFCASSPYIRGGGDVGTEAFFGQGTRLTVV.

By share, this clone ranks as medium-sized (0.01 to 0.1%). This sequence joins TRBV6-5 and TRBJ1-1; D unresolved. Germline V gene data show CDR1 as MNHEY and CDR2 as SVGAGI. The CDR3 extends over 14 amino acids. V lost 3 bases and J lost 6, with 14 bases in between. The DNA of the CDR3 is TGTGCCAGCAGTTATGGACCAGGAGGCCCTGAAGCTTTCTTT. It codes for CASSYGPGGPEAFF.

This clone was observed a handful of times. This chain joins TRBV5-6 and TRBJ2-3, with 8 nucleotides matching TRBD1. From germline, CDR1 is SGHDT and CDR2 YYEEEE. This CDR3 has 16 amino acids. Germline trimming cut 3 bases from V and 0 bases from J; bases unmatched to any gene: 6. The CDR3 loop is CASSSTRGPSTDTQYF. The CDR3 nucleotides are TGTGCCAGCAGCTCGACCAGGGGGCCTAGCACAGATACGCAGTATTTT.

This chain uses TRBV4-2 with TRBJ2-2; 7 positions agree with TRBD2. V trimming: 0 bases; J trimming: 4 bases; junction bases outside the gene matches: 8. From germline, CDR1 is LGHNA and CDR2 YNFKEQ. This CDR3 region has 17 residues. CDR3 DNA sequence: TGTGCCAGCAGCCAAGAGGGGGGGGAAGGTATCACCGGGGAGCTGTTTTTT. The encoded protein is CASSQEGGEGITGELFF.

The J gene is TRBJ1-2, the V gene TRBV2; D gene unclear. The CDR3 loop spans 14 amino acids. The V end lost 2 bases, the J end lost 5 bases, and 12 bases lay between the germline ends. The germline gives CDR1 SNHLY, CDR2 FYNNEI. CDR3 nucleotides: TGTGCCAGCAGTGAAATCGTCCAGACATATGGCTACACCTTC. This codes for CASSEIVQTYGYTF.

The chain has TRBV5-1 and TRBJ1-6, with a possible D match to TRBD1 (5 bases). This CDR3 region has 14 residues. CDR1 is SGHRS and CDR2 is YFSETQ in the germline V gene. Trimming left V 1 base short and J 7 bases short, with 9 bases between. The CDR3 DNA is TGCGCCAGCAGCTTGTCAGGGTCGAATTCACCCCTCCACTTT. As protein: CASSLSGSNSPLHF.

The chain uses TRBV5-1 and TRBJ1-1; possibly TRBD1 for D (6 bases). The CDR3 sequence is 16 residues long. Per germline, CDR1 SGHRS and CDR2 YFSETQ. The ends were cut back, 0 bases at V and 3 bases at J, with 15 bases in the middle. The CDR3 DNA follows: TGCGCCAGCAGCTTGGAAGGGGGTGTGTGGGACACTGAAGCTTTCTTT. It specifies CASSLEGGVWDTEAFF.

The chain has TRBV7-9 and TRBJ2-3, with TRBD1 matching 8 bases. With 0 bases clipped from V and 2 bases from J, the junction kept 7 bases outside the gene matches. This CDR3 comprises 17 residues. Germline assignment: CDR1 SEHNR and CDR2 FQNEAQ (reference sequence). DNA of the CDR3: TGTGCCAGCAGCTTAGCCGCGAGACAGGGGTACACAGATACGCAGTATTTT. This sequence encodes CASSLAARQGYTDTQYF.

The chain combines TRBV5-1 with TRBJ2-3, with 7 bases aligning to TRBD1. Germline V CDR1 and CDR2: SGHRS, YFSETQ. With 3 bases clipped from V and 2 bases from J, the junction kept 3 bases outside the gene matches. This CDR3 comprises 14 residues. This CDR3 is CASSYGQDTDTQYF. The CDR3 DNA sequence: TGCGCCAGCAGCTACGGACAGGACACAGATACGCAGTATTTT.

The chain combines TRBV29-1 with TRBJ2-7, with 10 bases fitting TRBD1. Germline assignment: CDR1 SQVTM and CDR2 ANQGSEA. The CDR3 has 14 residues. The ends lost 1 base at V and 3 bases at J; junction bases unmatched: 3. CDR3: CSVEGTGGIYEQYF. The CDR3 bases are TGCAGCGTTGAAGGGACAGGGGGAATCTACGAGCAGTACTTC.

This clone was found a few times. The CDR3: CASSFGTGQYEQYF. The CDR3 DNA sequence: TGTGCCAGCAGCTTCGGGACAGGCCAATACGAGCAGTACTTC. This chain connects TRBV11-1 to TRBJ2-7, with 8 bases lining up with TRBD1. The length of the CDR3 is 14 residues. J was trimmed by 4 bases and V by 3 bases; bases with no gene match: 5. Germline-derived CDR1 and CDR2 are SGHAT and FQDESV (reference sequence).

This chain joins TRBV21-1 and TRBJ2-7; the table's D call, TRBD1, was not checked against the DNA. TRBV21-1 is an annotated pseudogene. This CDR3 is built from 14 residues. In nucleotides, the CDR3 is TGTGCCAGCAGCAACGTAGGGGCGCCTTACGAGCAGTACTTC. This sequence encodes CASSNVGAPYEQYF.

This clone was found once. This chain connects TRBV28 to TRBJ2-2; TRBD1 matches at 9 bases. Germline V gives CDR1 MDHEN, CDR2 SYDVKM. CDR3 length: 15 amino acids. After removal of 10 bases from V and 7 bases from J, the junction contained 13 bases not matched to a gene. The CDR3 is CATYPGTGSNGELFF. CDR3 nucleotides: TGTGCCACCTACCCTGGGACAGGGTCAAACGGGGAGCTGTTTTTT.

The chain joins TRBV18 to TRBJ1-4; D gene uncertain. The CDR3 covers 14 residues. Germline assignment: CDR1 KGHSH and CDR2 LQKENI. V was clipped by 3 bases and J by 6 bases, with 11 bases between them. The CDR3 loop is CASSPNVGDEKLFF. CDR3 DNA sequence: TGTGCCAGCTCACCTAACGTCGGGGATGAAAAACTGTTTTTT.

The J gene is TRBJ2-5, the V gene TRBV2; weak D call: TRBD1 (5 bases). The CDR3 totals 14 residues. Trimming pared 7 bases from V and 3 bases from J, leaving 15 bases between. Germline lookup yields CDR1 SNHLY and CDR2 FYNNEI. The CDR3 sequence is CASKSSEGEETQYF. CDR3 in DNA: TGTGCCAGCAAGTCGTCAGAAGGGGAAGAGACCCAGTACTTC.

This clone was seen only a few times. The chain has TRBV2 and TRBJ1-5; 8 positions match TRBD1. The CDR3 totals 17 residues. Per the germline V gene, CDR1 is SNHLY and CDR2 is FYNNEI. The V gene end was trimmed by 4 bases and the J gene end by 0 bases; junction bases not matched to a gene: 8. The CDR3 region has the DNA TGTGCCAGCAGTGGAAGGTCAGGGGGCCCTAGCAATCAGCCCCAGCATTTT. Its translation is CASSGRSGGPSNQPQHF.

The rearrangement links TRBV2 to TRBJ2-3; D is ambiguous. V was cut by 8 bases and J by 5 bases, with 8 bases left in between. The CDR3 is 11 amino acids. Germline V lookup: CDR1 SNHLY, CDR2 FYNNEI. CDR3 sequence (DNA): TGTGCCAGCGGAGTCCTAGATACGCAGTATTTT. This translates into CASGVLDTQYF.